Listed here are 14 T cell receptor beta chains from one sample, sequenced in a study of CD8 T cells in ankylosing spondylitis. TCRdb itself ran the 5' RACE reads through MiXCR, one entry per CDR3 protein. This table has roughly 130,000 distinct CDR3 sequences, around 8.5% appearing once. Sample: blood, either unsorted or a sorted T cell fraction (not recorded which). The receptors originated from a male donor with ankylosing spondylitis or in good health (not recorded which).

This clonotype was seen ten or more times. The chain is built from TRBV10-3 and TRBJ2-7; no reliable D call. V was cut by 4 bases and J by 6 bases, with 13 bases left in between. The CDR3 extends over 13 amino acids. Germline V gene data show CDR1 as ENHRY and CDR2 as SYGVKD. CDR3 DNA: TGTGCCATCAGTGTTTCAGAGCTCGGCGAGCAGTACTTC. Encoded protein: CAISVSELGEQYF.

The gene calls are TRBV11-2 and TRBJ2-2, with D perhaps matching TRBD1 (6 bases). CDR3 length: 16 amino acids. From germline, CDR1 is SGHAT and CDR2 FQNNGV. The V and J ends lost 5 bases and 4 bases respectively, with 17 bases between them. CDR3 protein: CASSPNPGAGTGELFF. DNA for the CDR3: TGTGCCAGCAGCCCCAACCCAGGGGCTGGCACCGGGGAGCTGTTTTTT.

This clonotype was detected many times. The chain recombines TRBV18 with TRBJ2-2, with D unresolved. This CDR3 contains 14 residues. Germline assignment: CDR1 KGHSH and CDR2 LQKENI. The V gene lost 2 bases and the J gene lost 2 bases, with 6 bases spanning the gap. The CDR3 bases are TGTGCCAGCTCACCAAGATTCAACACCGGGGAGCTGTTTTTT. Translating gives CASSPRFNTGELFF.

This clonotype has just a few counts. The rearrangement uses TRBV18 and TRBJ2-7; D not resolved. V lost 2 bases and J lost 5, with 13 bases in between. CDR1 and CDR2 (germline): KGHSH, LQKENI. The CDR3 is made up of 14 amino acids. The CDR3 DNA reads TGTGCCAGCTCACCAAGGCATCCGTCCGACGAGCAGTACTTC. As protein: CASSPRHPSDEQYF.

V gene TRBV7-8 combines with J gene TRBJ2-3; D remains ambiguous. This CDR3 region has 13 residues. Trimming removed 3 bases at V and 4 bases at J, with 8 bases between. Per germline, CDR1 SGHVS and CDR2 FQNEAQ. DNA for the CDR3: TGTGCCAGCAGCTTTCCAGAATCAGATACGCAGTATTTT. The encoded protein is CASSFPESDTQYF. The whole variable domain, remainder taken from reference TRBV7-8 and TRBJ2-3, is GAGVSQSPRYKVAKRGQDVALRCDPISGHVSLFWYQQALGQGPEFLTYFQNEAQLDKSGLPSDRFFAERPEGSVSTLKIQRTQQEDSAVYLCASSFPESDTQYFGPGTRLTVL.

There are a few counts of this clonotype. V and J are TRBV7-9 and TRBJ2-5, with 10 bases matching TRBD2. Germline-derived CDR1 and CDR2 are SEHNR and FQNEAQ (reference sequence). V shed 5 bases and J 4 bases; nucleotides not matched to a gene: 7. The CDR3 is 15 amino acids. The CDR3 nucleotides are TGTGCCAGCAGCCGGACTAGCGGTGGTGGAGAGACCCAGTACTTC. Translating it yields CASSRTSGGGETQYF.

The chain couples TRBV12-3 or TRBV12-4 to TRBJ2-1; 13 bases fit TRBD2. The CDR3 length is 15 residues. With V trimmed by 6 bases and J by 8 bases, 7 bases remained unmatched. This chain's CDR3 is CASRSGTSGKDEQFF. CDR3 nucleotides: TGTGCCAGCAGGTCCGGGACTAGCGGGAAGGATGAGCAGTTCTTC.

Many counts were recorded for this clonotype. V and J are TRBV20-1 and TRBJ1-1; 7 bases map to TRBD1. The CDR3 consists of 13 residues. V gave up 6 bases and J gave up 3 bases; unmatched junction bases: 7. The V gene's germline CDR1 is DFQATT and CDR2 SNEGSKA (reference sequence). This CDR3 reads CSATTGRDTEAFF. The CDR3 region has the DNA TGCAGTGCAACGACAGGGCGGGACACTGAAGCTTTCTTT.

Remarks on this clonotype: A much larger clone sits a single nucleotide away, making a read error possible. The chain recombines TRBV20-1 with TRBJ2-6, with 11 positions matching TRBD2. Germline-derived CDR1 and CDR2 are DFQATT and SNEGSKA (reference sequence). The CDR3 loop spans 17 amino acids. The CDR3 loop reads CCARLAGGSPGANVLTF. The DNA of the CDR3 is TGCTGTGCTAGGCTAGCGGGAGGTTCACCTGGGGCCAACGTCCTGACTTTC.

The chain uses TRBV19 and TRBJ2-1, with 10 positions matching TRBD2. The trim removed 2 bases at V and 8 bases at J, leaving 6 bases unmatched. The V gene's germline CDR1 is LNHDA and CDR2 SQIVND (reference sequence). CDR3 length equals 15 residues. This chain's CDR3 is CASSIRSSGSYEQFF. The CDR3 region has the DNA TGTGCCAGTAGTATAAGGTCTAGCGGGAGCTATGAGCAGTTCTTC.

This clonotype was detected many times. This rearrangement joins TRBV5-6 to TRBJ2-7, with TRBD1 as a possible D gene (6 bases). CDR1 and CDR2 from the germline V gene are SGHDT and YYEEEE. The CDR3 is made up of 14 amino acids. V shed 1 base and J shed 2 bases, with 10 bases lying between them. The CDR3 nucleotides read TGTGCCAGCAGCTTGTCCGACAGGACCTACGAGCAGTACTTC. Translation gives CASSLSDRTYEQYF.

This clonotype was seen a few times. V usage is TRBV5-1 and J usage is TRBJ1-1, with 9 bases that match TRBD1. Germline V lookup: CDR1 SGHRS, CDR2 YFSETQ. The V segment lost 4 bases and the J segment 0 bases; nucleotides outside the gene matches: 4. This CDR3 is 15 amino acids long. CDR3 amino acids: CASSTWTGVNTEAFF. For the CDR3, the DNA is TGCGCCAGCAGCACCTGGACAGGGGTGAACACTGAAGCTTTCTTT.

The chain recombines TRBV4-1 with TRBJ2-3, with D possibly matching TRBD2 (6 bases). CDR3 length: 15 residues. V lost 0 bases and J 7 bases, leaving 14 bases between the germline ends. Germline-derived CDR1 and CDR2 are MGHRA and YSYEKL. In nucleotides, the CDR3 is TGCGCCAGCAGCCAAGATTGGGACTCCCTTAATACGCAGTATTTT. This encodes CASSQDWDSLNTQYF.

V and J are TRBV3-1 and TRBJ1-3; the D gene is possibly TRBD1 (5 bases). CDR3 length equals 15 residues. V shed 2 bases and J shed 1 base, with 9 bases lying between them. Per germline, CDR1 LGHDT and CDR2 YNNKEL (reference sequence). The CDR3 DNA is TGTGCCAGCAGCCAATACGGGACGTCTGGAAACACCATATATTTT. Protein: CASSQYGTSGNTIYF.